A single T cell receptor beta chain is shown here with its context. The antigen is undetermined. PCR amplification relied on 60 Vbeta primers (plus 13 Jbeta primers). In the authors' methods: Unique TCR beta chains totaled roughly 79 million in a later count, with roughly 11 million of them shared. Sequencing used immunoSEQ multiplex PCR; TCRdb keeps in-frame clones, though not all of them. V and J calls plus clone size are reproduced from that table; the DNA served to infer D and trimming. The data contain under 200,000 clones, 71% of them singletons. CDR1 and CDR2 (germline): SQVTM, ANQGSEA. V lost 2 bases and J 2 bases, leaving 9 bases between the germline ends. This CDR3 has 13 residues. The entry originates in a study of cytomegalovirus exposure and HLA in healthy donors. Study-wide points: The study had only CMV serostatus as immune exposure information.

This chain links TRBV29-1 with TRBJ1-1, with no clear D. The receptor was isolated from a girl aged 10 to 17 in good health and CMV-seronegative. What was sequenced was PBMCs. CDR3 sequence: CSVESFGNTEAFF. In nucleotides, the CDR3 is TGCAGCGTTGAAAGCTTCGGTAACACTGAAGCTTTCTTT.